The present T cell receptor beta chain was sequenced within a study of shared clonotypes between healthy human individuals. Study observations and caveats: Around 5% was the fraction of naive CD4 clonotypes found shared across a handful of donors. Specimens sampled were limited to blood, with tissue repertoires likely differing.

Some clones are missing from TCRdb's copy, which holds only in-frame ones; the method was immunoSEQ multiplex PCR. The sample lists millions of clones, over 85% occurring once. With respect to this clone: As yet, its antigen is unknown.

The CDR3 sequence is 12 residues long. The germline V and J ends were trimmed by 1 base and 8 bases, with 8 bases remaining between them. The germline V gene encodes CDR1 SNHLY and CDR2 FYNNEI. Naive-designated CD8 cells lacked CD45RO, were positively enriched for CCR7, and omitted terminally differentiated effector memory CD45RA+ cells. The specimen was naive CD8+ T cells sorted from blood. This TCR came from a young man in good health. The chain joins TRBV2 to TRBJ1-2; D is ambiguous. In nucleotides, the CDR3 is TGTGCCAGCAGTGAAGGCCCCGTAGGCTACACCTTC. Translating it yields CASSEGPVGYTF.